The 25 T cell receptor beta chains below all came from one sample that was sequenced in a study of blood T cell repertoires in COVID-19 (dated by TCRdb to the early 2020s). The method behind the library was the immunoSEQ multiplex PCR assay. TCRdb re-hosts the immuneACCESS table, in-frame sequences only. Its copies lack some clones; in the studies checked, an unresolved V gene accounts for under half of them, and the cause for the rest is not known. A total of roughly 380,000 clones appear in this sample, about nine tenths of them only once. Of the sample, approximately 0.93% falls within the top ten clones. Sequencing was carried out using PBMCs or T cells enriched from blood (not recorded which). These receptors all stem from a woman aged 25 to 39 who had been exposed to COVID-19.

The chain recombines TRBV6-6 with TRBJ1-5; a weak D match, TRBD1 (6 bases). CDR3 length: 13 amino acids. V dropped 7 bases and J dropped 7 bases, with 14 bases sitting between them. Germline CDR1 and CDR2: MNHNY and SVGAGI (reference sequence). CDR3 sequence: CASNHRVGQPQHF. Here the CDR3 DNA reads TGTGCCAGCAATCACAGGGTTGGGCAGCCCCAGCATTTT.

The genes are TRBV19 and TRBJ1-2; TRBD1 matches at 7 bases. V gave up 4 bases and J gave up 4 bases; unmatched junction bases: 12. Germline-derived CDR1 and CDR2 are LNHDA and SQIVND (reference sequence). The CDR3 runs 16 residues. CDR3 DNA: TGTGCCAGTAGTACCCCCAGAGGGGGCGCGGCCTATGGCTACACCTTC. Protein: CASSTPRGGAAYGYTF.

The chain is built from TRBV5-1 and TRBJ2-3, with 15 bases fitting TRBD2. This CDR3 has 16 residues. The V and J ends lost 4 bases and 5 bases, in that order; junction bases with no gene match: 5. The germline gives CDR1 SGHRS, CDR2 YFSETQ. CDR3 loop: CASSRGLAGGGDTQYF. In nucleotides, the CDR3 is TGCGCCAGCAGCAGGGGACTAGCGGGAGGTGGAGATACGCAGTATTTT.

The CDR3 protein is CASSYNRGRGYTF. In nucleotides, the CDR3 is TGTGCCAGCAGTTACAACAGGGGGCGGGGCTACACCTTC. The chain employs TRBV28 and TRBJ1-2, with 9 bases matching TRBD1. Germline CDR1 is MDHEN and CDR2 is SYDVKM. The CDR3 runs 13 residues. V trimming: 4 bases; J trimming: 8 bases; junction bases outside the gene matches: 5.

There are a few counts of this clone. The chain employs TRBV10-3 and TRBJ2-5; the match to TRBD2 covers 13 bases. Unmatched junction bases numbered 4, after V lost 0 bases and J lost 3 bases. This CDR3 spans 17 amino acids. The germline V gene encodes CDR1 ENHRY and CDR2 SYGVKD. CDR3 nucleotides: TGTGCCATCAGTGAGTCCGTACTAGCGGGAGGGGAAGAGACCCAGTACTTC. As protein: CAISESVLAGGEETQYF.

V gene TRBV9 combines with J gene TRBJ1-6; D might be TRBD1 (6 bases). The V and J ends lost 3 bases and 1 base respectively, with 14 bases between them. Germline assignment: CDR1 SGDLS and CDR2 YYNGEE. The CDR3 contains 17 residues. For the CDR3, the DNA is TGTGCCAGCAGCGAGGGAGGGGGGCTTTCCTATAATTCACCCCTCCACTTT. This translates into CASSEGGGLSYNSPLHF. The full variable domain, in which reference TRBV9 and TRBJ1-6 provide the parts outside the CDR3, is DSGVTQTPKHLITATGQRVTLRCSPRSGDLSVYWYQQSLDQGLQFLIQYYNGEERAKGNILERFSAQQFPDLHSELNLSSLELGDSALYFCASSEGGGLSYNSPLHFGNGTRLTVT.

This sequence joins TRBV6-5 and TRBJ1-4, with D possibly matching TRBD1 (5 bases). V was shortened by 0 bases and J by 8 bases, with 16 bases between the two germline ends. Germline lookup yields CDR1 MNHEY and CDR2 SVGAGI. The CDR3 contains 16 residues. The CDR3 nucleotides read TGTGCCAGCAGTTACTCGATCCCCAGGGAGGGCGAAAAACTGTTTTTT. Translated, it gives CASSYSIPREGEKLFF.

V is TRBV7-2 and J is TRBJ2-7, with 10 nucleotides matching TRBD2. J was trimmed by 3 bases and V by 1 base; bases with no gene match: 3. Germline loops: CDR1 SGHTA, CDR2 FQGNSA. The CDR3 consists of 15 residues. The CDR3 here is CASSLGTSGYYEQYF. The CDR3 region has the DNA TGTGCCAGCAGCTTAGGGACTAGCGGATACTACGAGCAGTACTTC. The whole variable domain, remainder taken from reference TRBV7-2 and TRBJ2-7, is GAGVSQSPSNKVTEKGKDVELRCDPISGHTALYWYRQSLGQGLEFLIYFQGNSAPDKSGLPSDRFSAERTGGSVSTLTIQRTQQEDSAVYLCASSLGTSGYYEQYFGPGTRLTVT.

This rearrangement joins TRBV19 to TRBJ2-1; 7 bases are shared with TRBD1. This CDR3 comprises 14 residues. V was pared by 5 bases and J by 8 bases, with 9 bases of the junction left unmatched. Germline V lookup: CDR1 LNHDA, CDR2 SQIVND (reference sequence). The CDR3 region is CASSSQGGEDEQFF. CDR3 DNA sequence: TGTGCCAGTAGTTCCCAAGGGGGCGAGGATGAGCAGTTCTTC.

V usage is TRBV11-2 and J usage is TRBJ2-2, with no clear D. This CDR3 is built from 14 residues. Trimming cost V 3 bases and J 4 bases, with 9 bases left between them. Germline CDR1 is SGHAT and CDR2 is FQNNGV. For the CDR3, the DNA is TGTGCCAGCAGCTTTCGAGTCCTCACCGGGGAGCTGTTTTTT. It yields the protein CASSFRVLTGELFF. Full variable domain (missing parts from reference TRBV11-2 and TRBJ2-2): EAGVAQSPRYKIIEKRQSVAFWCNPISGHATLYWYQQILGQGPKLLIQFQNNGVVDDSQLPKDRFSAERLKGVDSTLKIQPAKLEDSAVYLCASSFRVLTGELFFGEGSRLTVL.

This clone has a single count. The CDR3 loop is CASSPRTLSTGELFF. In DNA form, the CDR3 reads TGTGCCAGCAGTCCAAGGACTCTTAGCACCGGGGAGCTGTTTTTT. The chain is built from TRBV3-1 (or the pseudogene TRBV3-2) and TRBJ2-2, with TRBD2 as a possible D gene (5 bases). The CDR3 contains 15 residues. Germline V CDR1 and CDR2: LGHDT, YNNKEL (reference sequence). V was cut by 6 bases and J by 4 bases, with 15 bases left in between.

This clone was detected only once. Other DNA sequences within the sample encode an identical CDR3. For the CDR3, the DNA is TGTGCCAGTAGTATACAGGGGACGGGGGAGCTGTTTTTT. It specifies CASSIQGTGELFF. The chain recombines TRBV19 with TRBJ2-2, with TRBD1 as a possible D gene (6 bases). The CDR3 loop spans 13 amino acids. Germline V gives CDR1 LNHDA, CDR2 SQIVND (reference sequence). Trimming left V 2 bases short and J 8 bases short, with 9 bases between.

The chain recombines TRBV12-5 with TRBJ1-5; TRBD1 is a possible D gene (6 bases). The length of the CDR3 is 21 residues. Germline assignment: CDR1 LGHNT and CDR2 FRNRAP. The ends were cut back, 2 bases at V and 2 bases at J, with 28 bases in the middle. The DNA for the CDR3 is TGTGCTAGTGGTTTGTCCACAGGGTCGGGGTCGCAAGCATATGGCAATCAGCCCCAGCATTTT. It translates to CASGLSTGSGSQAYGNQPQHF. Filled out from reference TRBV12-5 and TRBJ1-5, the complete variable domain reads DARVTQTPRHKVTEMGQEVTMRCQPILGHNTVFWYRQTMMQGLELLAYFRNRAPLDDSGMPKDRFSAEMPDATLATLKIQPSEPRDSAVYFCASGLSTGSGSQAYGNQPQHFGDGTRLSIL.

This clone appeared a single time. The chain recombines TRBV7-3 with TRBJ2-7; the match to TRBD2 covers 7 bases. Trimming cost V 3 bases and J 6 bases; bases outside gene matches: 8. Germline-derived CDR1 and CDR2 are SGHTA and FQGTGA. This CDR3 is built from 14 residues. The CDR3 here is CASSLRAGEGEQYF. The DNA of the CDR3 is TGTGCCAGCAGCTTGAGGGCGGGAGAGGGCGAGCAGTACTTC.

The chain employs TRBV29-1 and TRBJ1-1; D is ambiguous. This CDR3 is 12 amino acids long. Per germline, CDR1 SQVTM and CDR2 ANQGSEA. V lost 7 bases and J lost 8, with 17 bases in between. This chain's CDR3 is CSAPLGRGEAFF. The CDR3 nucleotides are TGCAGCGCCCCCCTTGGGCGGGGAGAAGCTTTCTTT. The full variable domain, its missing parts supplied by reference TRBV29-1 and TRBJ1-1, is SAVISQKPSRDICQRGTSLTIQCQVDSQVTMMFWYRQQPGQSLTLIATANQGSEATYESGFVIDKFPISRPNLTFSTLTVSNMSPEDSSIYLCSAPLGRGEAFFGQGTRLTVV.

This rearrangement joins TRBV14 to TRBJ2-3; a weak D match, TRBD2 (5 bases). The V end lost 8 bases, the J end lost 3 bases, and 21 bases lay between the germline ends. CDR1 SGHDN and CDR2 FVKESK come from the germline V gene. The CDR3 extends over 16 amino acids. The CDR3 bases are TGTGCCAGCGGGAAAGGACGGGGTTTCCAGACAGATACGCAGTATTTT. Translation gives CASGKGRGFQTDTQYF.

This rearrangement joins TRBV28 to TRBJ2-1, with TRBD2 matching over 13 bases. Germline V gives CDR1 MDHEN, CDR2 SYDVKM. The length of the CDR3 is 15 residues. The V segment lost 6 bases and the J segment 8 bases; nucleotides outside the gene matches: 7. The CDR3 sequence is CASRLLAGGPHEQFF. As DNA, the CDR3 is TGTGCCAGCAGATTACTAGCGGGAGGGCCGCATGAGCAGTTCTTC.

The rearrangement links TRBV14 to TRBJ1-2; D unresolved. The V gene lost 0 bases and the J gene lost 5 bases, with 7 bases spanning the gap. This CDR3 spans 13 amino acids. Germline V CDR1 and CDR2: SGHDN, FVKESK. CDR3 nucleotide sequence: TGTGCCAGCAGCCAAGATCAGGTTTATGGCTACACCTTC. Translating it yields CASSQDQVYGYTF.

The rearrangement uses TRBV6-5 and TRBJ2-1, with TRBD2 matching 15 bases. V trimming: 4 bases; J trimming: 7 bases; junction bases outside the gene matches: 5. The CDR3 contains 16 residues. Germline V gives CDR1 MNHEY, CDR2 SVGAGI. CDR3 sequence reads: CASSSGLAGGKNEQFF. CDR3 nucleotides: TGTGCCAGCAGTTCCGGACTAGCGGGAGGGAAAAATGAGCAGTTCTTC.

The gene calls are TRBV10-2 and TRBJ1-2; D is perhaps TRBD1 (6 bases). CDR3 length: 14 amino acids. The V end was cut by 0 bases, the J end by 5 bases, with 10 bases between. Germline values: CDR1 WSHSY, CDR2 SAAADI. CDR3 coding DNA: TGCGCCAGCAGTGAGTCAACAGGGACGTATGGCTACACCTTC. This translates into CASSESTGTYGYTF.

The chain links TRBV30 to TRBJ1-2; TRBD1 is a possible D gene (5 bases). Germline CDR1 is GTSNPN and CDR2 is SVGIG (reference sequence). This CDR3 spans 15 amino acids. V lost 1 base and J 4 bases, leaving 16 bases between the germline ends. CDR3: CAWSGGQGRGYGYTF. Written as DNA, the CDR3 is TGTGCCTGGAGTGGTGGTCAGGGAAGAGGCTATGGCTACACCTTC.

V is TRBV30 and J is TRBJ2-3; D not resolved. Germline CDR1 is GTSNPN and CDR2 is SVGIG (reference sequence). V was clipped by 4 bases and J by 0 bases, with 14 bases between them. The CDR3 consists of 15 residues. CDR3: CAWTRLAVSTDTQYF. The CDR3 bases are TGTGCCTGGACGCGGTTGGCTGTGAGCACAGATACGCAGTATTTT. Using reference TRBV30 and TRBJ2-3 for the parts outside the CDR3, the full variable domain is SQTIHQWPATLVQPVGSPLSLECTVEGTSNPNLYWYRQAAGRGLQLLFYSVGIGQISSEVPQNLSASRPQDRQFILSSKKLLLSDSGFYLCAWTRLAVSTDTQYFGPGTRLTVL.

The rearrangement links TRBV5-6 to TRBJ1-5; TRBD1 matches 7 bases. The germline gives CDR1 SGHDT, CDR2 YYEEEE. The CDR3 covers 15 residues. With 4 bases clipped from V and 4 bases from J, the junction kept 8 bases outside the gene matches. The CDR3 spells CASSPWDRLNQPQHF. The DNA of the CDR3 is TGTGCCAGCAGCCCTTGGGACAGACTAAATCAGCCCCAGCATTTT.

The CDR3 region is CASSLRDSVNQPQHF. The DNA of the CDR3 is TGTGCCAGCAGTTTAAGGGACAGCGTCAATCAGCCCCAGCATTTT. The V gene is TRBV28, the J gene TRBJ1-5; 7 positions match TRBD1. The J segment lost 3 bases and the V segment lost 2 bases, leaving 4 bases of the junction unmatched. This CDR3 has 15 residues. Per germline, CDR1 MDHEN and CDR2 SYDVKM.

A few counts support this clone. V is TRBV28 and J is TRBJ2-7; TRBD1 is a possible D gene (6 bases). The length of the CDR3 is 13 residues. Trimming removed 5 bases at V and 2 bases at J, with 10 bases between. The germline V gene has CDR1 MDHEN and CDR2 SYDVKM. CDR3 bases: TGTGCCAGCAGTATCACAGGGCCCTACGAGCAGTACTTC. This sequence encodes CASSITGPYEQYF.